This T cell receptor beta chain was profiled in a study of T cells after posttransplantation cyclophosphamide listed by TCRdb under 2016. Looking at the study overall: Using TRB sequencing, the study followed how the T cell repertoire reconstituted after myeloablative bone marrow transplantation in which posttransplantation cyclophosphamide served as GVHD prophylaxis. Antigen receptor sequencing covered samples from a few dozen PTCy-treated patients and approximately 15 of their related bone marrow donors. TRB sequencing was performed on blood from all 35 or so PTCy patients with 1-year posttransplant specimens. In 3 patients, TRB sequencing was also performed on up to about 3 more blood samples taken 2 to 5.2 years after transplant, and in 4 patients, pretransplant blood was also TRB-sequenced. Because TRA and TRB clonality correlated tightly in some ten samples, later TCR analyses were limited to TRB. Public TRB sequences were searched against a database of over 3,600 sequences associated with responses to pathogens, tumor antigens, self-antigens and alloantigens. Broad study findings and their caveats: The TRB repertoires of T cells infiltrating skin or GI tract showed only limited overlap with the TRB repertoires of T cells in blood. Donor-recipient similarity was low at 1-2 months but rose over the first year, and later blood repertoires were often dominated by donor CD8+ memory clones. Across 45 or so patients, TRB clonality was highly associated with recipient CMV seropositivity and CMV reactivation, and PTCy diversity was similar to diversity in CNI/methotrexate controls.

Related bone marrow donors provided peripheral blood samples on the day of marrow donation. Viable CD3+CD4+ or CD3+CD8+ cells that were CCR7+CD45RA+CD45RO-CD95-CD27+CD28+ were defined as naive T cells. Peripheral blood and bone marrow mononuclear cells were isolated by Ficoll-Hypaque density centrifugation and were cryopreserved. FACS on a FACSAria II was used to sort CD4+ and CD8+ T cells, including the naive and memory subsets. The CDR3 numbers 13 residues from cysteine through phenylalanine. Of the read, only the CDR3 DNA is kept; its 39 bases are in frame from base 1. A distance of 13 bases separates the germline ends of V and J, which lose 3 bases and 7 bases respectively. Per the germline V gene (reference sequence), MNHEY is the CDR1 and SMNVEV is the CDR2. TRB sequencing used genomic DNA with the immunoSEQ assay at survey resolution or the hsTCRB kit. Turning to the authors' computational methods: The immunoSEQ software handled initial read processing, and the LymphoSeq R package was used for repertoire analyses. Clonality was computed as 1 minus normalized Shannon entropy, and a Gini coefficient was also calculated for each TRB dataset. To infer phenotypes in unsorted samples, TRB sequences from sorted subsets of the recipient or donor were mapped onto the unsorted samples of the same recipient. The table was pulled from immuneACCESS by TCRdb, which kept in-frame rearrangements only. Such tables lose some clones; where checked, under half of the loss comes from unresolved V genes, and the rest has no known cause. The V and J calls and clone size come from that table; D and trimming were worked out from the DNA. In this sample the table shows about 9,100 clones, nearly 99% of which occur a single time. About 0.25% of the sample is held by the ten biggest clonotypes.

On this clone itself: The antigen this receptor binds is unknown. No qualities accompany the bases; no much larger clone lies one base away.

The sequence was collected from a man aged 50-59 years in good health, CMV-negative, and a related stem cell transplant donor. Input material: naive CD8+ T cells sorted from PBMCs. The V and J segments used are TRBV27 and TRBJ2-7; D gene: possibly TRBD1, on 5 matching bases. The CDR3 region: CASSFIGVREQYF. The nucleotide sequence is TGTGCCAGCAGTTTCATAGGGGTGAGAGAGCAGTACTTC.